This T cell receptor beta chain appears in the sequencing data of a study of response to subunit inactivated influenza vaccine. This clonotype has a count of ten or more. Its target is unknown. Study outcomes and limitations: It was the authors' suggestion that each seasonal influenza vaccination recruits few new T cells.

Germline V gene data show CDR1 as SGDLS and CDR2 as YYNGEE. The length of the CDR3 is 14 residues. V gave up 3 bases and J gave up 3 bases; unmatched junction bases: 5. MiXCR, applied by TCRdb to the RT-PCR reads, yields one record per CDR3 protein. The repertoire holds more than 400,000 distinct CDR3 sequences, with more than 7% as singletons. The gene calls are TRBV9 and TRBJ1-1, with 7 nucleotides matching TRBD1. The source was PBMCs from blood, collected roughly 24 months after vaccination. This clonotype originated in a man aged 50 to 69 who received an inactivated influenza vaccine. Here the CDR3 reads CASSEQGLDTEAFF. As DNA, the CDR3 is TGTGCCAGCAGCGAACAGGGGTTGGACACTGAAGCTTTCTTT.